The TCR beta chain under discussion was sequenced for a study of type 1 regulatory T cells. A single record per CDR3 protein comes from TCRdb applying MiXCR to the reads. This table has about 68,000 distinct CDR3 sequences, nearly 65% appearing once. In the case of this clonotype: The antigen remains unidentified.

The CDR3 runs 14 residues. V dropped 1 base and J dropped 6 bases, with 10 bases sitting between them. In germline, CDR1 is LGHDT, CDR2 YNNKEL (reference sequence). The sequencing input was cultured T cells, either the whole culture or a sorted T cell fraction (not recorded which). Stated subset: Tr1-enriched cell product generated in vitro against host alloantigens. This sequence joins TRBV3-1 and TRBJ2-1; D uncertain. The receptor was isolated from a human donor in good health. The CDR3: CASSQGYSSNEQFF. CDR3 nucleotide sequence: TGTGCCAGCAGCCAAGGATATTCGTCCAATGAGCAGTTCTTC.